This is a list of T cell receptor beta chains from one sample in a study of T cell repertoires in cytomegalovirus infection. No antigen has been identified for these receptors. Via MiXCR, TCRdb re-called the reads, giving one row per CDR3 protein. The table has 110,000 or so distinct CDR3 sequences, 30% seen once. The input for sequencing was CD8+ T cells from cultured PBMCs, taken from culture after CMV antigen stimulation. Receptors originate from a human donor in good health (CMV status not recorded). Some clones in this sample may be carry-over from other donors' samples. The conserved cysteine and the conserved F or W are not part of the CDR3 here.

j_call: TRBJ2-3
v_call: TRBV28
cdr3_aa: ASSLDASTDTQY

j_call: TRBJ2-5
v_call: TRBV29-1
cdr3_aa: SAGQGTSGETQY

j_call: TRBJ1-5
v_call: TRBV7-9
cdr3_aa: ASSFTSDRGWGGHQPQH

j_call: TRBJ2-7
v_call: TRBV6-6
cdr3_aa: ASSYIRDEQY

j_call: TRBJ2-3
v_call: TRBV2
cdr3_aa: ARLQAGKITDTQY

j_call: TRBJ1-1
v_call: TRBV5-8
cdr3_aa: ASPSGGGETEAF

j_call: TRBJ2-7
v_call: TRBV4-3
cdr3_aa: ASSQEGGPPYEQY

j_call: TRBJ2-1
v_call: TRBV7-3
cdr3_aa: ASSFRGGGTNEQF

j_call: TRBJ2-5
v_call: TRBV7-9
cdr3_aa: ASSSLGGFEESSYQETQY

j_call: TRBJ2-1
v_call: TRBV11-2
cdr3_aa: ASSISSYNEQF

j_call: TRBJ2-7
v_call: TRBV7-4
cdr3_aa: ASSSVSGGSYEQY

j_call: TRBJ2-5
v_call: TRBV11-3
cdr3_aa: ASSPGRMETQY

j_call: TRBJ2-5
v_call: TRBV7-2
cdr3_aa: ASSLPSGGHPYQYQETQY

j_call: TRBJ2-1
v_call: TRBV19
cdr3_aa: ASSLRDSLYNEQF

j_call: TRBJ2-2
v_call: TRBV7-4
cdr3_aa: ASSLRDSDFTGELF

j_call: TRBJ2-2
v_call: TRBV14
cdr3_aa: ASSQGFLTGELF

j_call: TRBJ2-1
v_call: TRBV7-9
cdr3_aa: ASSSGLAAQF

j_call: TRBJ2-5
v_call: TRBV3-1
cdr3_aa: ASSQMRAVAGEETQY

j_call: TRBJ1-2
v_call: TRBV7-2
cdr3_aa: ASSARTVGYT

j_call: TRBJ2-4
v_call: TRBV7-9
cdr3_aa: ASSGTSGEAVIQY

j_call: TRBJ2-7
v_call: TRBV7-6
cdr3_aa: ASSLESGLAGNYEQY

j_call: TRBJ2-3
v_call: TRBV7-8
cdr3_aa: ASSLARTGGPPADTQY

j_call: TRBJ1-1
v_call: TRBV9
cdr3_aa: ASSGRDTEAF

j_call: TRBJ2-7
v_call: TRBV12-3/TRBV12-4
cdr3_aa: ASSSSTGVKNSYEQY

j_call: TRBJ2-1
v_call: TRBV6-5
cdr3_aa: ARVRSYNEQF

j_call: TRBJ1-1
v_call: TRBV12-5
cdr3_aa: ASGLLRFPAEAF

j_call: TRBJ1-1
v_call: TRBV7-9
cdr3_aa: ATPDTEAF

j_call: TRBJ1-1
v_call: TRBV27
cdr3_aa: ASNSAGQANTEAF

j_call: TRBJ1-5
v_call: TRBV12-3/TRBV12-4
cdr3_aa: ASSPSPQH

j_call: TRBJ2-7
v_call: TRBV6-1
cdr3_aa: ATWDRDLPYEQY

j_call: TRBJ2-2
v_call: TRBV24-1
cdr3_aa: ATSTPEDGNTGELF

j_call: TRBJ1-2
v_call: TRBV6-2/TRBV6-3
cdr3_aa: ASSSETGHYGYT

j_call: TRBJ2-3
v_call: TRBV5-1
cdr3_aa: ASSLDYLGDTQY

j_call: TRBJ2-7
v_call: TRBV5-1
cdr3_aa: ASSLDSKAYEQY

j_call: TRBJ1-5
v_call: TRBV7-6
cdr3_aa: ASSLGPQKLSNQPQH

j_call: TRBJ2-1
v_call: TRBV7-4
cdr3_aa: ASSPSARGTSRNEQF

j_call: TRBJ1-1
v_call: TRBV27
cdr3_aa: ASRPGTVNTEAF

j_call: TRBJ2-3
v_call: TRBV5-1
cdr3_aa: ASSHRPGTSQDTQY

j_call: TRBJ2-2
v_call: TRBV24-1
cdr3_aa: ATRGEGFPGELF

j_call: TRBJ2-7
v_call: TRBV2
cdr3_aa: ASSEYGQGIYEQY

j_call: TRBJ2-7
v_call: TRBV10-3
cdr3_aa: AISDGQGYEQY

j_call: TRBJ2-7
v_call: TRBV7-2
cdr3_aa: ASSGQQAGEQY

j_call: TRBJ2-2
v_call: TRBV6-5
cdr3_aa: ASSYSAGDTGELF

j_call: TRBJ2-2
v_call: TRBV6-1
cdr3_aa: ASSRIAATTGELF

j_call: TRBJ2-2
v_call: TRBV6-1
cdr3_aa: ANLDPGAGELF

j_call: TRBJ1-1
v_call: TRBV11-2
cdr3_aa: ASSFWYREGRTEAF

j_call: TRBJ2-1
v_call: TRBV7-9
cdr3_aa: ASSPRTSGVNEQF

j_call: TRBJ2-6
v_call: TRBV7-9
cdr3_aa: ASSQPTGLRTGANVLT

j_call: TRBJ2-1
v_call: TRBV19
cdr3_aa: ASSAGQIPV

j_call: TRBJ2-1
v_call: TRBV4-1
cdr3_aa: ASSQKGGQALYNEQF

j_call: TRBJ2-3
v_call: TRBV5-5
cdr3_aa: ASSSRTESTDTQY